Below are 24 T cell receptor beta chains sequenced from a single sample in a study of CD8 T cells in Susac syndrome. With random hexamers, reverse transcription was performed on 0.5 to 1 ug of RNA. Using its own MiXCR run on the immunoSEQ multiplex PCR reads, TCRdb lists one record per CDR3 protein. The sample consists of under 350,000 distinct CDR3 sequences, approximately 90% of them appearing once. The specimen sequenced was CD4+ T cells from PBMCs. The source is a human donor with multiple sclerosis.

This chain joins TRBV20-1 and TRBJ2-4; 9 bases are shared with TRBD1. V gave up 1 base and J gave up 0 bases; unmatched junction bases: 7. The CDR3 covers 17 residues. Germline V gene sequence: CDR1 DFQATT, CDR2 SNEGSKA (reference sequence). CDR3 amino acids: CSARAEGTGIAKNIQYF. The DNA of the CDR3 is TGCAGTGCTAGAGCCGAAGGGACAGGGATAGCCAAAAACATTCAGTACTTC.

This chain connects TRBV7-8 to TRBJ2-1; 9 nucleotides match TRBD2. The trim removed 2 bases at V and 12 bases at J, leaving 14 bases unmatched. In germline, CDR1 is SGHVS, CDR2 FQNEAQ. This CDR3 contains 16 residues. The CDR3 reads CASSLNAAGGRLGQFF. The CDR3 nucleotides read TGTGCCAGCAGCTTAAATGCGGCGGGAGGGCGGCTTGGGCAGTTCTTC.

This chain connects TRBV7-2 to TRBJ2-3, with D possibly being TRBD1 (6 bases). V shed 5 bases and J shed 1 base, with 10 bases lying between them. There are 14 residues in the CDR3. Germline V gene data show CDR1 as SGHTA and CDR2 as FQGNSA. The CDR3 is CASSRDKGTDTQYF. The CDR3 region has the DNA TGTGCCAGCAGCAGGGACAAGGGCACAGATACGCAGTATTTT.

V is TRBV9 and J is TRBJ2-2; TRBD2 agrees at 10 bases. This CDR3 contains 15 residues. Germline V gene sequence: CDR1 SGDLS, CDR2 YYNGEE. The V gene end was trimmed by 3 bases and the J gene end by 4 bases; junction bases not matched to a gene: 3. In DNA, the CDR3 is TGTGCCAGCAGCGCACTAGCGGGGCCCACCGGGGAGCTGTTTTTT. As protein: CASSALAGPTGELFF. The full variable domain, rest sourced from reference TRBV9 and TRBJ2-2, is DSGVTQTPKHLITATGQRVTLRCSPRSGDLSVYWYQQSLDQGLQFLIQYYNGEERAKGNILERFSAQQFPDLHSELNLSSLELGDSALYFCASSALAGPTGELFFGEGSRLTVL.

The V call is TRBV5-1, the J call TRBJ2-7; D not resolved. This CDR3 has 12 amino acids. Germline CDR1 reads SGHRS; CDR2 reads YFSETQ. The V end lost 3 bases, the J end lost 2 bases, and 6 bases lay between the germline ends. CDR3 sequence reads: CASSSNTYEQYF. DNA for the CDR3: TGCGCCAGCAGCTCCAACACCTACGAGCAGTACTTC.

The chain employs TRBV30 and TRBJ2-3; maybe TRBD1 (6 bases). V lost 2 bases and J 4 bases, leaving 13 bases between the germline ends. This CDR3 spans 14 amino acids. Per the germline V gene, CDR1 is GTSNPN and CDR2 is SVGIG (reference sequence). The CDR3 region is CAWSTGHQADTQYF. The CDR3 DNA reads TGTGCCTGGAGTACGGGACATCAGGCAGATACGCAGTATTTT.

The chain combines TRBV5-1 with TRBJ1-2, with TRBD1 identical over 7 bases. The CDR3 spans 13 residues. CDR1 is SGHRS, CDR2 YFSETQ, per germline. Losses at the gene ends were 4 bases for V and 4 bases for J; bases not matched to a gene: 4. This CDR3 reads CASSADRVYGYTF. In DNA, the CDR3 is TGCGCCAGCAGCGCTGACAGGGTCTATGGCTACACCTTC.

The V gene is TRBV24-1, the J gene TRBJ2-2; TRBD2 matches at 8 bases. The J segment lost 7 bases and the V segment lost 0 bases, leaving 6 bases of the junction unmatched. Per germline, CDR1 KGHDR and CDR2 SFDVKD. The CDR3 has 16 residues. The CDR3, as DNA: TGTGCCACCAGTGATTTGCGGGGGGGCCAGGTCGGGGAGCTGTTTTTT. Its protein product is CATSDLRGGQVGELFF.

The chain couples TRBV7-2 to TRBJ2-1; TRBD2 agrees at 10 bases. Germline lookup yields CDR1 SGHTA and CDR2 FQGNSA. The CDR3 loop spans 17 amino acids. V was pared by 8 bases and J by 3 bases, with 13 bases of the junction left unmatched. The CDR3 nucleotides are TGTGCCAGCGCCCCCGGACCTAGCGGGGGATTCTACAATGAGCAGTTCTTC. Residues: CASAPGPSGGFYNEQFF.

This sequence joins TRBV7-2 and TRBJ1-6; 10 nucleotides agree with TRBD1. This CDR3 has 13 amino acids. The germline gives CDR1 SGHTA, CDR2 FQGNSA. With 11 bases clipped from V and 9 bases from J, the junction kept 7 bases outside the gene matches. The CDR3: CAGGGQGGSPLHF. CDR3 DNA: TGTGCCGGGGGCGGACAGGGGGGTTCACCCCTCCACTTT.

The gene calls are TRBV7-2 and TRBJ2-1; D is unclear. The CDR3 covers 12 residues. V gave up 2 bases and J gave up 9 bases, with 8 bases separating them. Germline CDR1 is SGHTA and CDR2 is FQGNSA. The DNA for the CDR3 is TGTGCCAGCAGCTTAATATACGGTGAGCAGTTCTTC. Residues: CASSLIYGEQFF.

This chain uses TRBV7-8 with TRBJ1-3; maybe TRBD1 (5 bases). CDR1 and CDR2 from the germline V gene are SGHVS and FQNEAQ. Between the trimmed V and J ends, which lost 6 bases and 3 bases, there was a span of 9 bases. This CDR3 is built from 13 residues. The chain's CDR3 is CASRPRGGNTIYF. The CDR3 region has the DNA TGTGCCAGCAGACCGAGGGGTGGAAACACCATATATTTT.

This chain connects TRBV9 to TRBJ1-4; a possible D gene is TRBD1 (5 bases). The CDR3 spans 16 residues. Germline V gene data show CDR1 as SGDLS and CDR2 as YYNGEE. V was pared by 0 bases and J by 0 bases, with 9 bases between. CDR3 bases: TGTGCCAGCAGCGTAGGGGGGGGGACAACTAATGAAAAACTGTTTTTT. Residues: CASSVGGGTTNEKLFF.

The rearrangement uses TRBV7-2 and TRBJ2-3, with TRBD2 matching 8 bases. The V segment lost 4 bases and the J segment 2 bases; nucleotides outside the gene matches: 14. This CDR3 region has 18 residues. Germline CDR1 reads SGHTA; CDR2 reads FQGNSA. CDR3 residues: CASSSPVGSGVPTDTQYF. The CDR3 DNA reads as TGTGCCAGCAGCTCTCCGGTTGGTAGCGGGGTCCCCACAGATACGCAGTATTTT.

The rearrangement joins TRBV10-2 to TRBJ2-2; D is uncertain. The CDR3 spans 12 residues. The ends were cut back, 7 bases at V and 9 bases at J, with 12 bases in the middle. Germline CDR1 and CDR2: WSHSY and SAAADI. The CDR3 DNA sequence: TGCGCCAGCAAGTCGGTGTCCAGGGAGCTGTTTTTT. This codes for CASKSVSRELFF.

This chain connects TRBV14 to TRBJ1-2, with 9 bases lining up with TRBD1. Germline values: CDR1 SGHDN, CDR2 FVKESK. The CDR3 runs to 17 residues. V was clipped by 0 bases and J by 8 bases; unmatched bases: 13. The DNA for the CDR3 is TGTGCCAGCAGCCAAGACCCGGACAGGGGAGATTCGGAAGGCTACACCTTC. The encoded protein is CASSQDPDRGDSEGYTF.

The chain recombines TRBV12-3 or TRBV12-4 with TRBJ2-7; maybe TRBD2 (5 bases). V lost 6 bases, J lost 1 base, and 13 bases lay in between. The CDR3 contains 14 residues. As DNA, the CDR3 is TGTGCCAGCAGCCCCGGACTGAGATCCTACGAGCAGTACTTC. It codes for CASSPGLRSYEQYF.

The rearrangement links TRBV5-1 to TRBJ2-1; D is perhaps TRBD2 (5 bases). This CDR3 contains 14 residues. V shed 4 bases and J shed 8 bases, with 16 bases lying between them. Germline V gene sequence: CDR1 SGHRS, CDR2 YFSETQ. The CDR3 region is CASSKALAVHEQFF. CDR3 DNA: TGCGCCAGCAGCAAGGCCCTAGCTGTGCATGAGCAGTTCTTC.

This clonotype has a handful of counts. V and J are TRBV10-3 and TRBJ2-7, with 7 bases identical to TRBD2. The CDR3 sequence is 15 residues long. The germline V gene encodes CDR1 ENHRY and CDR2 SYGVKD. The ends lost 4 bases at V and 5 bases at J; junction bases unmatched: 11. DNA for the CDR3: TGTGCCATCAGTGCGCGGCGGGAGAGGATCAACGAGCAGTACTTC. Translating it yields CAISARRERINEQYF.

The V gene is TRBV7-6, the J gene TRBJ2-1, with D maybe TRBD2 (6 bases). The CDR3 runs to 14 residues. From germline, CDR1 is SGHVS and CDR2 FNYEAQ. V was pared by 5 bases and J by 7 bases, with 15 bases between. The CDR3 sequence: CASSGRTGRNEQFF. The CDR3 DNA reads as TGTGCCAGCAGCGGACGGACTGGGAGGAATGAGCAGTTCTTC.

This sequence joins TRBV7-9 and TRBJ2-2, with D tentatively TRBD1 or TRBD2 (5 bases each). V was trimmed by 1 base and J by 0 bases, leaving 18 bases between them. This CDR3 region has 19 residues. Germline lookup yields CDR1 SEHNR and CDR2 FQNEAQ (reference sequence). CDR3 DNA: TGTGCCAGCAGCTTAGATAACACCGGGACGGATTCGAACACCGGGGAGCTGTTTTTT. Residues: CASSLDNTGTDSNTGELFF.

This rearrangement joins TRBV20-1 to TRBJ2-1; D gene uncertain. The V end was cut by 6 bases, the J end by 4 bases, with 19 bases between. CDR1 is DFQATT and CDR2 is SNEGSKA in the germline V gene (reference sequence). The CDR3 is made up of 15 amino acids. The CDR3 spells CSALWSRKSYNEQFF. The DNA of the CDR3 is TGCAGTGCCTTGTGGTCTAGGAAGTCATACAATGAGCAGTTCTTC.

The gene calls are TRBV9 and TRBJ2-2; TRBD1 matches 8 bases. Trimming cost V 5 bases and J 5 bases; bases outside gene matches: 5. The CDR3 is 14 residues long. Germline V lookup: CDR1 SGDLS, CDR2 YYNGEE. CDR3 coding DNA: TGTGCCAGCAGGACCGGGACAGGTACCGGGGAGCTGTTTTTT. Translation gives CASRTGTGTGELFF.

The J gene is TRBJ2-7, the V gene TRBV10-2; 9 bases match TRBD2. The CDR3 extends over 14 amino acids. V dropped 3 bases and J dropped 3; count of bases not matched to a gene: 3. Germline V CDR1 and CDR2: WSHSY, SAAADI. The CDR3 DNA sequence: TGCGCCAGCAGTGACGGCGGGAGGGGCTACGAGCAGTACTTC. It translates to CASSDGGRGYEQYF.